A single sample is the source of the 4 T cell receptor beta chains below, sequenced in a study of T-cell memory formation after mild COVID-19. TCRdb recomputed calls from the 5' RACE reads with MiXCR, one row per CDR3 protein. The data contain about 110,000 distinct CDR3 sequences, roughly an eighth of them singletons. The sequencing sample was made of PBMCs or a T cell subset sorted from them (not recorded which). These receptors were taken from a man aged 18 to 30 who had mild COVID-19 (a few samples of this study predate the infection). Cell type and time point are not known.

The chain couples TRBV21-1 to TRBJ2-5; the listed D gene, TRBD1, was not tested against the DNA. TRBV21-1 is a pseudogene. This CDR3 is built from 18 residues. The DNA for the CDR3 is TGTGCCACCAGGTCCCCGGGGTTGGGGACAGGGGACGAAGAGACCCAGTACTTC. This sequence encodes CATRSPGLGTGDEETQYF.

The V call is TRBV4-3, the J call TRBJ2-2; a possible D gene is TRBD1 (6 bases). CDR3 length: 15 residues. Germline loops: CDR1 LGHNA, CDR2 YSLEER. The V and J ends lost 0 bases and 6 bases respectively, with 11 bases between them. The CDR3 region is CASSQDWGLSGELFF. The CDR3 bases are TGCGCCAGCAGCCAAGACTGGGGGCTATCCGGGGAGCTGTTTTTT.

A few counts support this clonotype. The chain couples TRBV28 to TRBJ2-3; no clear D gene. Between the trimmed V and J ends, which lost 3 bases and 1 base, there was a span of 11 bases. Germline lookup yields CDR1 MDHEN and CDR2 SYDVKM. There are 15 residues in the CDR3. The CDR3, as DNA: TGTGCCAGCAGTTTTCCTAGGGCGGGCACAGATACGCAGTATTTT. It specifies CASSFPRAGTDTQYF.

The chain carries TRBV7-9 and TRBJ2-7; TRBD1 might be the D (5 bases). The CDR3 length is 14 residues. The germline V gene encodes CDR1 SEHNR and CDR2 FQNEAQ (reference sequence). V was cut by 5 bases and J by 3 bases, with 14 bases left in between. CDR3 region: CASSLPDRHYEQYF. CDR3 DNA: TGTGCCAGCAGCCTCCCTGACAGACACTACGAGCAGTACTTC.